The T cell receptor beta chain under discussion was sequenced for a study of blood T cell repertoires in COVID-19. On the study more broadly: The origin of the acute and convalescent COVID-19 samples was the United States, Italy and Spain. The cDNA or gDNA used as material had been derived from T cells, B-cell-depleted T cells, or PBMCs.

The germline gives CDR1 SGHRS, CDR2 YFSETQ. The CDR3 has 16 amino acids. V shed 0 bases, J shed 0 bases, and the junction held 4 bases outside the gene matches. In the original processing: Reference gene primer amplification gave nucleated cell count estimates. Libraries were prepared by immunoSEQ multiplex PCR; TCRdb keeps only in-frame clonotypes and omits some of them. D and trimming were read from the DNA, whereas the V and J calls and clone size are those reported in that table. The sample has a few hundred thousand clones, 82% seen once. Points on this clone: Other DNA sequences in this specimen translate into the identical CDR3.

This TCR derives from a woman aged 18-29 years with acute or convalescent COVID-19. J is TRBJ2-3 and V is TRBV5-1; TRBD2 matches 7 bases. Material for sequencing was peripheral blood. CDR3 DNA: TGCGCCAGCAGCTTGGGGGCTAGCGGTAGCACAGATACGCAGTATTTT. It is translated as CASSLGASGSTDTQYF.